This T cell receptor (beta chain) was documented in a study of identifying expanded T cells in peripheral blood. Findings and caveats of the study: Technical replicates showed roughly 1.2 changed clones; two weeks 15 to 20; four weeks 19.

About this clone: Its antigen is unknown.

Only in-frame clones appear in the TCRdb table, and some are missing; sequencing was by immunoSEQ multiplex PCR. The table shows under 120,000 clones, with around 88% occurring only once. CDR3 length: 15 amino acids. Germline V gene data show CDR1 as MNHEY and CDR2 as SVGAGI. V lost 0 bases and J lost 6, with 14 bases in between. This TCR was sampled from a person between 18 and 69 years old in good health. The chain carries TRBV6-5 and TRBJ1-2; D uncertain. Material for sequencing was blood. For the CDR3, the DNA is TGTGCCAGCAGTTACTCGAGAAGTAGGGTAAATGGCTACACCTTC. Amino acid sequence: CASSYSRSRVNGYTF.